The 16 T cell receptor beta chains listed next were all sequenced from one sample in a study of cytomegalovirus exposure and HLA in healthy donors. Amplification used 60 Vbeta primers and 13 Jbeta primers. Clones were sequenced by immunoSEQ multiplex PCR, and TCRdb holds only the in-frame ones, with some missing. The data show over 100,000 clones, with 74% seen just once and around 7.2% held by the top ten. The sample comprised PBMCs. The receptors were sampled from a male donor in good health and CMV-seronegative.

As regards this clone: At the DNA level, this CDR3 is encoded by other sequences in the same sample as well. J is TRBJ2-7 and V is TRBV5-6; possibly TRBD1 for D (6 bases). V gave up 2 bases and J gave up 3 bases, with 9 bases separating them. The germline V gene has CDR1 SGHDT and CDR2 YYEEEE. The length of the CDR3 is 13 residues. The CDR3 region is CASSLGQSYEQYF. As DNA, the CDR3 is TGTGCCAGCAGCTTAGGACAGAGCTACGAGCAGTACTTC.

The chain's CDR3 is CASSHDRAGTGELFF. The CDR3, as DNA: TGTGCCAGCTCTCACGACAGGGCGGGCACCGGGGAGCTGTTTTTT. The rearrangement links TRBV18 to TRBJ2-2; 7 bases are a match to TRBD1. Trimming cost V 6 bases and J 4 bases; bases outside gene matches: 8. CDR3 size: 15 residues. Germline V lookup: CDR1 KGHSH, CDR2 LQKENI.

There are a few counts of this clone. The chain has TRBV30 and TRBJ2-7; weak D call: TRBD2 (6 bases). The V gene lost 5 bases and the J gene lost 0 bases, with 11 bases spanning the gap. The CDR3 runs 13 residues. Germline lookup yields CDR1 GTSNPN and CDR2 SVGIG (reference sequence). The CDR3 DNA is TGTGCCTGGGGAGGGGACCGCTCCTACGAGCAGTACTTC. Protein sequence: CAWGGDRSYEQYF.

This CDR3 is CASRSRGAYEQYF. CDR3 nucleotide sequence: TGTGCCAGCAGAAGCAGGGGGGCCTACGAGCAGTACTTC. This chain links TRBV6-6 with TRBJ2-7, with a weak D call TRBD1 (7 bases). The CDR3 covers 13 residues. Per the germline V gene, CDR1 is MNHNY and CDR2 is SVGAGI (reference sequence). V was trimmed by 6 bases and J by 2 bases, leaving 11 bases between them.

Remarks on this clone: The junction shows a germline mismatch at one end, possibly a read error. The CDR3 region has the DNA TGTGCTAGCAGCTCCACTTCTAGCGGGGGTGAGACCCAGTACTTC. Translation gives CASSSTSSGGETQYF. The chain is built from TRBV7-7 and TRBJ2-5; 10 nucleotides match TRBD2. Looked up from germline, CDR1 is SSHAT and CDR2 is FNYEAQ (reference sequence). The CDR3 has 15 residues. Drawing the rest from reference TRBV7-7 and TRBJ2-5, the complete variable domain is GAGVSQSPRYKVTKRGQDVTLRCDPISSHATLYWYQQALGQGPEFLTYFNYEAQPDKSGLPSDRFSAERPEGSISTLTIQRTEQRDSAMYRCASSSTSSGGETQYFGPGTRLLVL.

This chain links TRBV6-1 with TRBJ2-1; TRBD2 aligns across 9 bases. CDR3 length equals 15 residues. Germline CDR1 and CDR2: MNHNS and SASEGT. Germline trimming cut 8 bases from V and 7 bases from J; bases unmatched to any gene: 12. The CDR3 DNA is TGTGCCAGCCATGCCGGCGGGAGGGCCGGGAATGAGCAGTTCTTC. Translating it yields CASHAGGRAGNEQFF.

V gene TRBV19 combines with J gene TRBJ2-1, with 11 bases lining up with TRBD2. Trimming cost V 6 bases and J 2 bases; bases outside gene matches: 3. The CDR3 sequence is 15 residues long. The germline gives CDR1 LNHDA, CDR2 SQIVND (reference sequence). The CDR3 DNA sequence: TGTGCCAGTAGAGTGACTAGCGGGGCCTACAATGAGCAGTTCTTC. Encoded protein: CASRVTSGAYNEQFF.

This rearrangement joins TRBV6-5 to TRBJ1-4; the match to TRBD1 covers 8 bases. Germline CDR1 MNHEY, CDR2 SVGAGI. This CDR3 is built from 16 residues. V was clipped by 2 bases and J by 6 bases; unmatched bases: 8. The CDR3 DNA follows: TGTGCCAGCAGTTACACGCCCGGACAGGGAGATGAAAAACTGTTTTTT. It yields the protein CASSYTPGQGDEKLFF.

The rearrangement uses TRBV11-2 and TRBJ1-2; D unclear. The CDR3 contains 16 residues. Germline V gene lookup returns CDR1 SGHAT and CDR2 FQNNGV. The V gene lost 0 bases and the J gene lost 1 base, with 12 bases spanning the gap. CDR3 in amino acids: CASSLEDSDVNYGYTF. CDR3 sequence (DNA): TGTGCCAGCAGCTTAGAAGACTCCGACGTTAACTATGGCTACACCTTC. The full variable domain, its missing parts supplied by reference TRBV11-2 and TRBJ1-2, is EAGVAQSPRYKIIEKRQSVAFWCNPISGHATLYWYQQILGQGPKLLIQFQNNGVVDDSQLPKDRFSAERLKGVDSTLKIQPAKLEDSAVYLCASSLEDSDVNYGYTFGSGTRLTVV.

The chain joins TRBV19 to TRBJ2-7; D perhaps matches TRBD1 (6 bases). The CDR3 totals 13 residues. Germline assignment: CDR1 LNHDA and CDR2 SQIVND (reference sequence). Trimming shortened V by 4 bases and J by 5 bases, and 12 bases separated the two germline ends. The CDR3 sequence: CASSTQDSDEQYF. CDR3 bases: TGTGCCAGTAGTACACAGGACAGCGACGAGCAGTACTTC.

In the case of this clone: Relative to the germline gene, one junction end is altered; a read error may explain this. This sample also contains other DNA sequences that code for the same CDR3. CDR3 DNA: TGCGCCAGCAGCCAAGCAAGAGGAAATGAGCAGTTCTTC. It yields the protein CASSQARGNEQFF. V and J are TRBV5-5 and TRBJ2-1; D uncertain. Germline CDR1 is SGHKS and CDR2 is YYEKEE (reference sequence). The CDR3 runs to 13 residues.

The genes are TRBV7-2 and TRBJ1-1; D is unresolved. The CDR3 spans 16 residues. Trimming took 0 bases from V and 0 from J, leaving 11 bases between them. Germline CDR1 and CDR2: SGHTA and FQGNSA. The chain's CDR3 is CASSLALSELNTEAFF. Written as DNA, the CDR3 is TGTGCCAGCAGCTTAGCGTTGTCAGAATTGAACACTGAAGCTTTCTTT.

The chain uses TRBV28 and TRBJ2-7; 9 positions agree with TRBD1. This CDR3 has 14 amino acids. V was pared by 7 bases and J by 5 bases, with 9 bases of the junction left unmatched. Per germline, CDR1 MDHEN and CDR2 SYDVKM. The CDR3 region is CASTRGGTGNEQYF. Here the CDR3 DNA reads TGTGCCAGCACCCGGGGCGGGACAGGGAACGAGCAGTACTTC.

The J gene is TRBJ1-4, the V gene TRBV19, with 8 bases matching TRBD1. CDR1 is LNHDA, CDR2 SQIVND, per germline (reference sequence). The CDR3 is 15 residues long. J lost 6 bases, V lost 9 bases, and 12 bases had no gene match. CDR3 in DNA: TGTGCCAGCTCCGGACAGGGCCCAGGAGATGAAAAACTGTTTTTT. It is translated as CASSGQGPGDEKLFF.

The V gene is TRBV27, the J gene TRBJ1-2; no clear D gene. The V end lost 3 bases, the J end lost 2 bases, and 10 bases lay between the germline ends. Germline V gene lookup returns CDR1 MNHEY and CDR2 SMNVEV (reference sequence). This CDR3 is 14 amino acids long. The DNA of the CDR3 is TGTGCCAGCAGTTTTGTTCCAGGAAACTATGGCTACACCTTC. Its protein product is CASSFVPGNYGYTF.

This rearrangement joins TRBV6-6 to TRBJ2-7; 9 nucleotides align to TRBD1. V lost 2 bases to trimming and J lost 6 bases; unmatched junction nucleotides: 2. Germline-derived CDR1 and CDR2 are MNHNY and SVGAGI (reference sequence). This CDR3 has 13 residues. The CDR3 nucleotides are TGTGCCAGCAGTTACCGACAGGGGGGCGAGCAGTACTTC. Translating it yields CASSYRQGGEQYF.